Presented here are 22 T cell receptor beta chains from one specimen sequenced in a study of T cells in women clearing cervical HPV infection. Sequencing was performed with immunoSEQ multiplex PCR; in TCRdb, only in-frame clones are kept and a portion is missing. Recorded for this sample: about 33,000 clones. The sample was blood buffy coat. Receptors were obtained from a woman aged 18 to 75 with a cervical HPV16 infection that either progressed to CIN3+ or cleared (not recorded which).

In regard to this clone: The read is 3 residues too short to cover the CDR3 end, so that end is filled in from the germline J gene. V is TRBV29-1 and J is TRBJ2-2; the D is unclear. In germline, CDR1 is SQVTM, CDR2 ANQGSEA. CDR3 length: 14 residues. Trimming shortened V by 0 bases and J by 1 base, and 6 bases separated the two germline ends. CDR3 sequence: CSVEDIRNTGELFF. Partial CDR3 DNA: TGCAGCGTTGAAGATATTAGGAACACCGGGGAG.

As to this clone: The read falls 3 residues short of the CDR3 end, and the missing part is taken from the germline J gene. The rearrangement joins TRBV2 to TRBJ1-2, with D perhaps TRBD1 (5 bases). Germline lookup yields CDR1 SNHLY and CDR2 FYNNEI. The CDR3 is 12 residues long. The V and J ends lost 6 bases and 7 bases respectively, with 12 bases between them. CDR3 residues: CASRSDSPGYTF. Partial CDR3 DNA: TGTGCCAGCAGGAGCGACAGTCCTGGC.

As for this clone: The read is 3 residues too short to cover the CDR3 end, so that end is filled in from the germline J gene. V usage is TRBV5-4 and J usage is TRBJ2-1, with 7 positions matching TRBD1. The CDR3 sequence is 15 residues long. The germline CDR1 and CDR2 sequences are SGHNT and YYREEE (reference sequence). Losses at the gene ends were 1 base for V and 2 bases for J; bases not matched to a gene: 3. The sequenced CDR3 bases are TGTGCCAGCAGCTTGAAGGGGGCAACCTACAATGAG. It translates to CASSLKGATYNE. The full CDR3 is CASSLKGATYNEQFF.

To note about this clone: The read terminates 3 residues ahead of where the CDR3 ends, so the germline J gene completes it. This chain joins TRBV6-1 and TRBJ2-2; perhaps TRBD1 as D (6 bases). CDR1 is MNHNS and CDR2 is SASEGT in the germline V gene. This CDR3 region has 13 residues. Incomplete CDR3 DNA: TGTGCCAGCAGTGAAGAGGGGGATGAAAAG. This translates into CASSEEGDEK. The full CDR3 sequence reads CASSEEGDEKLFF.

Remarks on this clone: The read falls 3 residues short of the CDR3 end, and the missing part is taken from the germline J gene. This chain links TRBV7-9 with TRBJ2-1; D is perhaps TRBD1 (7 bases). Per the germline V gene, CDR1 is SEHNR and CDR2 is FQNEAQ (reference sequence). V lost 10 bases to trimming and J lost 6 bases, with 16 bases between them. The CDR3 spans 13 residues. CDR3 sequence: CAIGRGVSNEQFF. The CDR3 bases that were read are TGTGCCATCGGCAGGGGGGTAAGCAATGAG.

CDR3 amino acids: CASSELDREGPYGYTF. The part of the CDR3 DNA that was read is TGTGCCAGCAGTGAATTGGACAGGGAGGGGCCCTATGGC. The chain is built from TRBV6-1 and TRBJ1-2; 8 bases match TRBD1. The sequenced fragment ends 3 residues before the CDR3 boundary, so the rest is inferred from the germline J gene. The trim removed 2 bases at V and 4 bases at J, leaving 9 bases unmatched. Germline V gene sequence: CDR1 MNHNS, CDR2 SASEGT. The CDR3 spans 16 residues.

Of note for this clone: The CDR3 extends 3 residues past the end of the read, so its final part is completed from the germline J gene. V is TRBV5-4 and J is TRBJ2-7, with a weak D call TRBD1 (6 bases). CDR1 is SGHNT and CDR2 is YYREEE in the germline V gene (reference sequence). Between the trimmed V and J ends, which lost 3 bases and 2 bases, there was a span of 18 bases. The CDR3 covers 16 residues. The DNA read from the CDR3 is TGTGCCAGCAGCTATTCAGGGGAAGGGGTCCCCTACGAG. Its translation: CASSYSGEGVPYE. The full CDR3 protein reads CASSYSGEGVPYEQYF.

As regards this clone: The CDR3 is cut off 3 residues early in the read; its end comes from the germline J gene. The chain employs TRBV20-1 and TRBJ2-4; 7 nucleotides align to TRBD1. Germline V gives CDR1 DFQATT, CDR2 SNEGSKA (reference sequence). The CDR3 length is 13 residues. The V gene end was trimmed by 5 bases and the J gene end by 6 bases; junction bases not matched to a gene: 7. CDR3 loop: CSAPRTGLNIQYF. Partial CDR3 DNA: TGCAGTGCTCCTCGGACAGGTTTAAACATT.

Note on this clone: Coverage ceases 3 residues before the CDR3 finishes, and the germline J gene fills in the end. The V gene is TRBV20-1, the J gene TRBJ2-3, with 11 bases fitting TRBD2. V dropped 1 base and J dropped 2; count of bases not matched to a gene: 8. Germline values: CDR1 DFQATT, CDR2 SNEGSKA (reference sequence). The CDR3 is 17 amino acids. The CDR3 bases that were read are TGCAGTGCTAGAGGGGCTAGCGGGAGGCCCCCCACAGATACG. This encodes CSARGASGRPPTDT. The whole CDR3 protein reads CSARGASGRPPTDTQYF.

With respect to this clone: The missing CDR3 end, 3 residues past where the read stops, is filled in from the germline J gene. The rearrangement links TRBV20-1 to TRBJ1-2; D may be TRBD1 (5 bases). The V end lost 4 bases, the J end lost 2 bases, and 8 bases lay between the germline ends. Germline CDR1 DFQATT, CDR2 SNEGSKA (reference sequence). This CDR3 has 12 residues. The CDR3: CSAIKGNYGYTF. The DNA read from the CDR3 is TGCAGTGCTATTAAGGGGAACTATGGC.

Incomplete CDR3 DNA: TGCAGTGTTAGGATGGGAAGGACAGAACATCAGCCC. Its protein product is CSVRMGRTEHQP. The full CDR3 is CSVRMGRTEHQPQHF. The rearrangement links TRBV20-1 to TRBJ1-5; D possibly corresponds to TRBD1 (6 bases). Read coverage stops 3 residues before the CDR3 terminus; the germline J gene supplies the remainder. The V gene lost 7 bases and the J gene lost 5 bases, with 21 bases spanning the gap. Germline CDR1 is DFQATT and CDR2 is SNEGSKA (reference sequence). The CDR3 has 15 residues.

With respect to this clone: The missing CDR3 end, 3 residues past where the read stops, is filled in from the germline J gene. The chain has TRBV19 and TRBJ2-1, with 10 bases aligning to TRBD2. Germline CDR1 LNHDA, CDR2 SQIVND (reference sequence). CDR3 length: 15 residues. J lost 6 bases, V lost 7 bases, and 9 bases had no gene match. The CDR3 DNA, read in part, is TGTGCCAGTACTCGCCTAGCGGGGGCTCGCAATGAG. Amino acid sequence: CASTRLAGARNE. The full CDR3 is CASTRLAGARNEQFF.

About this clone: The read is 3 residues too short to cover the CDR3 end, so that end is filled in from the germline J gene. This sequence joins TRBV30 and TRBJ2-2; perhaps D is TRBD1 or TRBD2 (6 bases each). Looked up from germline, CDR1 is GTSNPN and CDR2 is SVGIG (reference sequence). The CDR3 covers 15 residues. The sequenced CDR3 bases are TGTGCCTGGAGTCCTGGCGGGACACTCAATTCACCG. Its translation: CAWSPGGTLNSP. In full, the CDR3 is CAWSPGGTLNSPLFF.

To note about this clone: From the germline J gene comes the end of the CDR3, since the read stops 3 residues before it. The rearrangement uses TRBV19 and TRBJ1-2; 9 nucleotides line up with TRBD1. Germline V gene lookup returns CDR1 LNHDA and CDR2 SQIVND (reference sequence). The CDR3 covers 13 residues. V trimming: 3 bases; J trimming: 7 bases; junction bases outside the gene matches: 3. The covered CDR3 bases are TGTGCCAGTAGTATCGGGACAGGGCCTGGC. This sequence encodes CASSIGTGPG. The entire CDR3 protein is CASSIGTGPGYTF.

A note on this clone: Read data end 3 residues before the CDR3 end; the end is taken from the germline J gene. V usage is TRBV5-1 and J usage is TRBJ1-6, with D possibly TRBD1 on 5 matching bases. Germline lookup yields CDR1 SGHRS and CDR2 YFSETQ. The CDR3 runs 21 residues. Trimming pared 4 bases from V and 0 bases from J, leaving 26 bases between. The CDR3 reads CASSPVRIQRGESSYNSPLHF. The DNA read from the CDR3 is TGCGCCAGCAGCCCCGTAAGGATCCAAAGGGGAGAGAGCTCCTATAATTCACCC.

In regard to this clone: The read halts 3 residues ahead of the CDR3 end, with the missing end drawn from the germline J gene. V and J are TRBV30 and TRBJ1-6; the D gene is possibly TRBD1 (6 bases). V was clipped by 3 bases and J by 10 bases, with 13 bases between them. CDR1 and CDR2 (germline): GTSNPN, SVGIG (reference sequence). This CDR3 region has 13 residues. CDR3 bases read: TGTGCCTGGAGAAACAGGGTTGGATCACCC. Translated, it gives CAWRNRVGSP. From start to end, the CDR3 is CAWRNRVGSPLHF. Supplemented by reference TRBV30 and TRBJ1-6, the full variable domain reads SQTIHQWPATLVQPVGSPLSLECTVEGTSNPNLYWYRQAAGRGLQLLFYSVGIGQISSEVPQNLSASRPQDRQFILSSKKLLLSDSGFYLCAWRNRVGSPLHFGNGTRLTVT.

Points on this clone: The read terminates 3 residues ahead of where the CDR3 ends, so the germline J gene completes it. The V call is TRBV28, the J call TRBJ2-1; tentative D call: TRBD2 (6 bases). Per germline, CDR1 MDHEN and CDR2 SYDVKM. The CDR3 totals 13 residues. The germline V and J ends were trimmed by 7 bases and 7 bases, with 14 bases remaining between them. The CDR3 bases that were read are TGTGCCAGCAACGGAGGGCGTCGGAATGAG. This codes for CASNGGRRNE. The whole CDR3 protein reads CASNGGRRNEQFF.

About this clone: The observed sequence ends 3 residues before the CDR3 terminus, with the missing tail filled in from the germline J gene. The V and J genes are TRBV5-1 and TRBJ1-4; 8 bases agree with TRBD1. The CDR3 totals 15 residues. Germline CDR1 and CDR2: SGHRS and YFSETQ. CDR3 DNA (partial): TGCGCCAGCAGCTCCGGACAGGGAAGTGGGTCACCA. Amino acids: CASSSGQGSGSP. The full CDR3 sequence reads CASSSGQGSGSPLFF.

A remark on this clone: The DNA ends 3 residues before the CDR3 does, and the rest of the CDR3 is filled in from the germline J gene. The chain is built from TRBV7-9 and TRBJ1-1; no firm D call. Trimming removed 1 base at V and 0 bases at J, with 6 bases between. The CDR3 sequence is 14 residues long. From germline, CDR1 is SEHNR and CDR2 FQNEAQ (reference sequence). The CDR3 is CASSLVPVNTEAFF. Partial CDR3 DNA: TGTGCCAGCAGCTTAGTACCAGTGAACACTGAA.

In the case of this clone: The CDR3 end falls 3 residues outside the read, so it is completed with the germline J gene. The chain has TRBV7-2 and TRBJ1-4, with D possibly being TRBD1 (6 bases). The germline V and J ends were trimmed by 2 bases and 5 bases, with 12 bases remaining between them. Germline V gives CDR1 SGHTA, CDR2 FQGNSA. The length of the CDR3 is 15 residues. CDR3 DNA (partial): TGTGCCAGCAGCTTATCCGGACAGACGAATGAAAAA. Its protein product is CASSLSGQTNEK. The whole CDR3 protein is CASSLSGQTNEKLFF.

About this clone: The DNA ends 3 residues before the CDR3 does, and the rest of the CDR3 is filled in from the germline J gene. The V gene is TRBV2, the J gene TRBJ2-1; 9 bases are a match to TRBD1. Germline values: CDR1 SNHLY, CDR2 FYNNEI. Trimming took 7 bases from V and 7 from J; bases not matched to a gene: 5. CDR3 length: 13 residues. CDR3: CASTGTGQNEQFF. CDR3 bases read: TGTGCCAGCACTGGGACAGGGCAGAATGAG.

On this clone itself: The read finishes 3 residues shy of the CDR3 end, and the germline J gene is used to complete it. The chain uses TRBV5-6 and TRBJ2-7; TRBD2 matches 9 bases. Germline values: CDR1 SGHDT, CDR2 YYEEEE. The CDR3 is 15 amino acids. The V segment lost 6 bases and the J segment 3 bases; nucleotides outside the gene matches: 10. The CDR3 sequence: CASIDWSGRFYEQYF. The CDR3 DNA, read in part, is TGTGCCAGCATCGACTGGAGCGGGAGGTTCTACGAG.